A single sample gave rise to the 10 T cell receptor beta chains below, sequenced in a study of T cells in Graves' hyperthyroidism and ophthalmopathy. RNA transcripts gave rise to amplified TCR beta CDR3 regions. A first-round RT-PCR of the TCR CDR3 used the HTBI primer set. TCRdb reprocessed the multiplex PCR reads with MiXCR, giving one entry per CDR3 protein. The sample has about 350,000 distinct CDR3 sequences, approximately 18% seen once; the top ten hold 30% to 35%. Sequencing was carried out using blood. The receptors stem from a woman under 40 with Graves' hyperthyroidism that later progressed to Graves' ophthalmopathy.

V usage is TRBV24-1 and J usage is TRBJ2-1; no reliable D call. This CDR3 region has 13 residues. Germline CDR1 reads KGHDR; CDR2 reads SFDVKD. The germline V and J ends were trimmed by 3 bases and 6 bases, with 8 bases remaining between them. CDR3 region: CATSDTLRNEQFF. The CDR3, as DNA: TGTGCCACCAGTGATACGCTCCGCAATGAGCAGTTCTTC.

This clonotype was observed many times. V and J are TRBV7-3 and TRBJ2-7; maybe TRBD1 (6 bases). The CDR3 spans 17 residues. Trimming left V 4 bases short and J 0 bases short, with 19 bases between. CDR1 is SGHTA, CDR2 FQGTGA, per germline. The CDR3 nucleotides are TGTGCCAGCAGCTCCCCGCCGGGACACGAGAGCTCCTACGAGCAGTACTTC. Protein product: CASSSPPGHESSYEQYF.

This clonotype came up a few times. The chain joins TRBV7-9 to TRBJ2-7; 7 nucleotides align to TRBD1. The trim removed 1 base at V and 3 bases at J, leaving 6 bases unmatched. In germline, CDR1 is SEHNR, CDR2 FQNEAQ (reference sequence). The CDR3 is made up of 15 amino acids. The CDR3 bases are TGTGCCAGCAGCTTAGGGGGGACAGCGGACTACGAGCAGTACTTC. It encodes CASSLGGTADYEQYF.

The sample holds a few counts of this clonotype. The chain uses TRBV6-1 and TRBJ2-1; 8 nucleotides agree with TRBD1. Trimming took 6 bases from V and 5 from J; bases not matched to a gene: 6. Per germline, CDR1 MNHNS and CDR2 SASEGT. The CDR3 runs 14 residues. In nucleotides, the CDR3 is TGTGCCAGCAGAAAGGACAGGGCAGACAATGAGCAGTTCTTC. Its protein product is CASRKDRADNEQFF.

There are many counts of this clonotype. This chain connects TRBV29-1 to TRBJ1-1, with a weak D call TRBD1 (5 bases). Germline assignment: CDR1 SQVTM and CDR2 ANQGSEA. The CDR3 spans 13 residues. The V and J ends lost 6 bases and 0 bases respectively, with 11 bases between them. CDR3: CSVEMTVNTEAFF. CDR3 DNA sequence: TGCAGCGTCGAGATGACAGTGAACACTGAAGCTTTCTTT.

The chain joins TRBV4-1 to TRBJ1-3; the D gene is possibly TRBD1 (5 bases). Trimming cost V 4 bases and J 2 bases, with 24 bases left between them. The CDR3 consists of 19 residues. Germline V gene data show CDR1 as MGHRA and CDR2 as YSYEKL. CDR3 bases: TGCGCCAGCAGCCCCTGGCCCCGGACGGACACCGGCCCTGGAAACACCATATATTTT. Its translation is CASSPWPRTDTGPGNTIYF.

This clonotype appeared a few times. The chain links TRBV24-1 to TRBJ2-1, with D unresolved. V was cut by 5 bases and J by 5 bases, with 9 bases left in between. In germline, CDR1 is KGHDR, CDR2 SFDVKD. The CDR3 loop spans 13 amino acids. CDR3 region: CATSGAVNNEQFF. As DNA, the CDR3 is TGTGCCACCAGTGGGGCGGTAAACAATGAGCAGTTCTTC.

This clonotype has only a few counts. The chain links TRBV29-1 to TRBJ2-1; D not certain. Trimming removed 6 bases from V and 7 bases from J, with 4 bases in between. CDR1 is SQVTM and CDR2 is ANQGSEA in the germline V gene. CDR3 length: 9 residues. The CDR3 reads CSVENEQFF. CDR3 in DNA: TGCAGCGTCGAAAATGAGCAGTTCTTC.

On this clonotype: Mismatch with germline at one junction end may stem from a read error. The V gene is TRBV7-9, the J gene TRBJ2-2; unclear D gene. CDR1 is SEHNR and CDR2 is FQNEAQ in the germline V gene (reference sequence). This CDR3 is 14 amino acids long. In DNA form, the CDR3 reads TGTACCAGCAGCACCACGAAGGGTACCGGGGAGCTGTTTTTT. It encodes CTSSTTKGTGELFF.

This clonotype was counted ten times or more. The CDR3 here is CALAPGGQPQHF. Written as DNA, the CDR3 is TGTGCCTTGGCGCCGGGCGGTCAGCCCCAGCATTTT. The chain combines TRBV28 with TRBJ1-5; no definite D call. The germline V and J ends were trimmed by 11 bases and 6 bases, with 14 bases remaining between them. The V gene's germline CDR1 is MDHEN and CDR2 SYDVKM. The CDR3 totals 12 residues.